This TCR beta chain was sequenced for a study of vaccination and CD4 T cells after COVID-19. Germline V gene sequence: CDR1 DFQATT, CDR2 SNEGSKA (reference sequence). Between the trimmed V and J ends, which lost 6 bases and 4 bases, there was a span of 16 bases. The length of the CDR3 is 14 residues. Sequencing of cultured CD4+ T cell DNA used the Oncomine TCR Beta short-read assay. After culture, CD4+ T cells served as the source for genomic DNA extraction. One entry per CDR3 protein results from TCRdb running MiXCR on the PCR reads. The sample lists under 11,000 distinct CDR3 sequences, 30% to 50% seen once, with 20% to 25% in the top ten. This clonotype was seen a few times. The antigen remains unidentified. As for treatment: approximately nine-day PBMC culture with coronavirus spike peptide pools or control peptides (ViraFEST assay). CD4+ T cells that came from the unexposed donor were collected before the COVID-19 pandemic (2011-2018). IL-2 (around 9 IU/ml) and peptide pools (roughly 10 ug/ml) were added to cultures of two million PBMCs per well. The cultures had half their medium swapped for fresh IL-2 medium on days 3 and 7.

V is TRBV20-1 and J is TRBJ1-5; D is unresolved. This TCR was recovered from a human donor in good health. Sequences were obtained from CD4+ T cells from blood, cultured in vitro. CDR3 loop: CSARRGPNNQPQHF. CDR3 coding DNA: TGCAGTGCCCGCCGAGGACCGAATAATCAGCCCCAGCATTTT.